This TCR beta chain was recorded in a study of Graves' ophthalmopathy and Graves' hyperthyroidism. Across the study: There was a collection of peripheral blood at initial diagnosis, before any treatment. Study-wide results and caveats: Blood contained most expanded thyroid clonotypes exceeding 0.001 frequency.

This clonotype has a count of ten or more. Antigen specificity is unknown. The PBMC fraction was derived from 10 ml of fresh peripheral blood. Amplification of the TCR beta CDR3 regions used RNA transcripts (as template). A first-round RT-PCR used HTBI primers, followed by a second-round multiplex PCR. TCRdb used MiXCR to reprocess the multiplex PCR reads, holding one entry per CDR3 protein. This sample has approximately 330,000 distinct CDR3 sequences; around a sixth occur once, and the top ten carry over 9%. Germline V gene lookup returns CDR1 MDHEN and CDR2 SYDVKM. Trimming removed 4 bases at V and 6 bases at J, with 16 bases between. The CDR3 consists of 14 residues.

This clonotype was sampled from an adult man with Graves' ophthalmopathy. The chain links TRBV28 to TRBJ2-7; the D call may be TRBD1 or TRBD2 (5 bases each). Sequenced material: peripheral blood. CDR3 in amino acids: CASSWATGPSEQYF. The CDR3 coding sequence is TGTGCCAGCAGTTGGGCGACGGGACCCTCCGAGCAGTACTTC.